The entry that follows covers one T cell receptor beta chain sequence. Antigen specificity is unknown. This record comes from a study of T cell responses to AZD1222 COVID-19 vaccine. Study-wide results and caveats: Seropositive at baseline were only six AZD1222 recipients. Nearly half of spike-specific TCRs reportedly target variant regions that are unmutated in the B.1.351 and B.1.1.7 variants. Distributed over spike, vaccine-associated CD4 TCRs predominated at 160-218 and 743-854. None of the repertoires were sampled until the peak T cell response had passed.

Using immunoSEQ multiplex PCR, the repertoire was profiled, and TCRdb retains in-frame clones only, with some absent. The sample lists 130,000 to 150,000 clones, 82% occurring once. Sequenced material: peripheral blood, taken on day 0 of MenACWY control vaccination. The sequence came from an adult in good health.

Here the CDR3 reads CASSRTSGYEQYF. The CDR3 region has the DNA TGTGCCAGCAGCCGGACTAGCGGATACGAGCAGTACTTC. J is TRBJ2-7 and V is TRBV7-2, with 10 bases aligning to TRBD2. Germline trimming cut 5 bases from V and 4 bases from J; bases unmatched to any gene: 2. Germline CDR1 and CDR2: SGHTA and FQGNSA. This CDR3 has 13 residues.